These 2 T cell receptor beta chains were all obtained from the same sample, sequenced in a study of tumor-infiltrating lymphocytes in primary liver carcinoma. Germline DNA was also extracted, with blood RNA taken from unsorted whole blood. The researchers produced TCR beta cDNA from around 0.5 ug total RNA with a constant-region primer. Three nested multiplex PCR rounds, a slightly modified ARM-PCR method, built the TCR beta libraries. TRBV1-TRBV30 forward and Cbeta reverse primers drove the first two roughly 10-cycle rounds. TCRdb re-called the multiplex PCR reads with MiXCR, one entry per CDR3 protein. The table records a few hundred thousand distinct CDR3 sequences, about 50% of them present only once. Material for sequencing was peripheral blood. These receptors were collected from a woman in her 30s with primary liver carcinoma and hepatitis B virus infection.

Details on this clonotype: Germline is not matched at one junction end, which may reflect a read error. The rearrangement joins TRBV4-2 to TRBJ1-2; 10 bases are a match to TRBD1. The CDR3 covers 16 residues. Per germline, CDR1 LGHNA and CDR2 YNFKEQ. The CDR3 DNA reads as TGTGTCAGCAGCCAAGATCGACAGGGGGCCGGCTATGGCTACACTTTC. Its protein is CVSSQDRQGAGYGYTF.

V is TRBV7-9 and J is TRBJ1-2; no clear D gene. This CDR3 is built from 14 residues. Germline CDR1 reads SEHNR; CDR2 reads FQNEAQ (reference sequence). Trimming shortened V by 2 bases and J by 4 bases, and 11 bases separated the two germline ends. CDR3 in DNA: TGTGCCAGCAGCTTAATCCCAGCGCTCTATGGCTACACCTTC. It translates to CASSLIPALYGYTF.